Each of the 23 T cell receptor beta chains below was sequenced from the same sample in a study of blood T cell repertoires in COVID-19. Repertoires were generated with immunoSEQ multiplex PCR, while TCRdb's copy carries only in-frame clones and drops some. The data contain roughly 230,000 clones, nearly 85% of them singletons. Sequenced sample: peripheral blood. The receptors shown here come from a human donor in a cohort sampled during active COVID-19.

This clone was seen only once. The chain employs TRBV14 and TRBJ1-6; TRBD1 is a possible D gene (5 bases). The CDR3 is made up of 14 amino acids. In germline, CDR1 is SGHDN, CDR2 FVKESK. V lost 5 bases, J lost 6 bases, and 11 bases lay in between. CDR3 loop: CASSFGGVNSPLHF. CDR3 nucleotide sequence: TGTGCCAGCAGCTTTGGAGGGGTTAATTCACCCCTCCACTTT.

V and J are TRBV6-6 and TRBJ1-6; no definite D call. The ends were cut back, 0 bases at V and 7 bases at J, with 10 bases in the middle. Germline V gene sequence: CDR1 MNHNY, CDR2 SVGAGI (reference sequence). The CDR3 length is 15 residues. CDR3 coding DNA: TGTGCCAGCAGTTACTCGGCAGGATGGAATTCACCCCTCCACTTT. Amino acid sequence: CASSYSAGWNSPLHF.

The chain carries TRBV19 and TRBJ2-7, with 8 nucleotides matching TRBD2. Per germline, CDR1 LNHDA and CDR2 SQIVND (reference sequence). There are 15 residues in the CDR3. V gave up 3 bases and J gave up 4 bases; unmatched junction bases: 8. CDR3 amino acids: CASSIATGGWYEQYF. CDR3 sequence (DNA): TGTGCCAGTAGTATCGCTACGGGAGGGTGGTACGAGCAGTACTTC. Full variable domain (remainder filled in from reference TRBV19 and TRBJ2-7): DGGITQSPKYLFRKEGQNVTLSCEQNLNHDAMYWYRQDPGQGLRLIYYSQIVNDFQKGDIAEGYSVSREKKESFPLTVTSAQKNPTAFYLCASSIATGGWYEQYFGPGTRLTVT.

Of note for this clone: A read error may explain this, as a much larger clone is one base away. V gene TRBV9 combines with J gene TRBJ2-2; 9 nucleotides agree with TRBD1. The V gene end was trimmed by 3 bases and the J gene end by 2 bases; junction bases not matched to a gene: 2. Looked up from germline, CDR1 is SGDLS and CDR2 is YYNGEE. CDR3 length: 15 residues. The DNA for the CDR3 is TGTGCCAGCAGCGAACAGGGGGCAAACACCGGGGAGCTGTTTTTT. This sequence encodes CASSEQGANTGELFF.

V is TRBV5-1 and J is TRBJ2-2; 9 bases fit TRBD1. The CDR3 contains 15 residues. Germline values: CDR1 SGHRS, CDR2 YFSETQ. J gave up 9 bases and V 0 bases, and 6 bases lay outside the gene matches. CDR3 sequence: CASSLGDREIRELFF. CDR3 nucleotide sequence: TGCGCCAGCAGCTTGGGGGACAGGGAGATCCGGGAGCTGTTTTTT. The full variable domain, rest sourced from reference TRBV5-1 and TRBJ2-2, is KAGVTQTPRYLIKTRGQQVTLSCSPISGHRSVSWYQQTPGQGLQFLFEYFSETQRNKGNFPGRFSGRQFSNSRSEMNVSTLELGDSALYLCASSLGDREIRELFFGEGSRLTVL.

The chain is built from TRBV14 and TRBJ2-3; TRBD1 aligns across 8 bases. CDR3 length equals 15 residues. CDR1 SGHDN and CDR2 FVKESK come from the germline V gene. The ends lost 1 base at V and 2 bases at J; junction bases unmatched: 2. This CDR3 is CASSQAGGPTDTQYF. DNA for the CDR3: TGTGCCAGCAGCCAAGCAGGGGGCCCCACAGATACGCAGTATTTT.

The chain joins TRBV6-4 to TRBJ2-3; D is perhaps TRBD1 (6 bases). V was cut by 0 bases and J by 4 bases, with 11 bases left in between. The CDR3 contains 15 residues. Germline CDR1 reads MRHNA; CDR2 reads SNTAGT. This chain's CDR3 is CASSDSGTPSDTQYF. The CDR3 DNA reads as TGTGCCAGCAGTGACTCGGGGACACCGTCAGATACGCAGTATTTT.

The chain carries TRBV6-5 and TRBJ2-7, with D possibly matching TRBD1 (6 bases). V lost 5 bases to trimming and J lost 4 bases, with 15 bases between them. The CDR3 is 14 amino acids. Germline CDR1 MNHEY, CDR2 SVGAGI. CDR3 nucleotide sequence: TGTGCCAGCAGTCATCTGGGGGCGCGGTACGAGCAGTACTTC. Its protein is CASSHLGARYEQYF.

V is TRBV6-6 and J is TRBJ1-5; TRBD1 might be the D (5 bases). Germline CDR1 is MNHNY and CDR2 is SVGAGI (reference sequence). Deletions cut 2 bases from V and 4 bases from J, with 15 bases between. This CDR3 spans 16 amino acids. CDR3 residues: CASSYGTGRGNQPQHF. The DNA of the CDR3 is TGTGCCAGCAGTTACGGAACAGGTAGGGGAAATCAGCCCCAGCATTTT.

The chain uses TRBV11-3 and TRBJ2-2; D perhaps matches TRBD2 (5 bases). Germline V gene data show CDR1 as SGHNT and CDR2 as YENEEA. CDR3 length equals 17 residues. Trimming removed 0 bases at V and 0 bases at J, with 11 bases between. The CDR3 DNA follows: TGTGCCAGCAGCTTAGATCCCGGAGGCGCGAACACCGGGGAGCTGTTTTTT. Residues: CASSLDPGGANTGELFF. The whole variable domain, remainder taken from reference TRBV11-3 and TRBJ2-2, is EAGVVQSPRYKIIEKKQPVAFWCNPISGHNTLYWYLQNLGQGPELLIRYENEEAVDDSQLPKDRFSAERLKGVDSTLKIQPAELGDSAVYLCASSLDPGGANTGELFFGEGSRLTVL.

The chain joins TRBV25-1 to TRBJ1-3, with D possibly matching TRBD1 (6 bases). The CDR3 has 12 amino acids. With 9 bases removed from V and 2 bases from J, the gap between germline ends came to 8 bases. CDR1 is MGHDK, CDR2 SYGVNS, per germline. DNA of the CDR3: TGTGCCAGTAGGACAGCTGGAAACACCATATATTTT. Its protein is CASRTAGNTIYF.

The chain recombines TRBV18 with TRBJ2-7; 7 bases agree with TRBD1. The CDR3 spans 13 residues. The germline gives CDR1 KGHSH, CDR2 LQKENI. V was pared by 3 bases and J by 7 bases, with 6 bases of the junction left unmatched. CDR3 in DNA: TGTGCCAGCTCACCGGGGGACAGCCGGGAGCAGTACTTC. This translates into CASSPGDSREQYF.

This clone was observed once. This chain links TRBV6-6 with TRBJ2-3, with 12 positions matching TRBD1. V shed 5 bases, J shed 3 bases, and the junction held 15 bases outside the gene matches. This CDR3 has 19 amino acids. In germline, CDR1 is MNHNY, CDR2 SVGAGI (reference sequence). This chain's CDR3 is CASSPTGTGGRGGTDTQYF. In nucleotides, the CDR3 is TGTGCCAGCAGTCCTACCGGGACAGGGGGCCGGGGTGGGACAGATACGCAGTATTTT.

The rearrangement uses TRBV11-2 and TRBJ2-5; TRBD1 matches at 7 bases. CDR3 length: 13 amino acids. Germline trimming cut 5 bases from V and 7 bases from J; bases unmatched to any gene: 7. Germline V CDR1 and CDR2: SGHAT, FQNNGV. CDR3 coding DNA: TGTGCCAGCAGCCATGACAGACAGGGGACCCAGTACTTC. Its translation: CASSHDRQGTQYF. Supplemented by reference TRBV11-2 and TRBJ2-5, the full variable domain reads EAGVAQSPRYKIIEKRQSVAFWCNPISGHATLYWYQQILGQGPKLLIQFQNNGVVDDSQLPKDRFSAERLKGVDSTLKIQPAKLEDSAVYLCASSHDRQGTQYFGPGTRLLVL.

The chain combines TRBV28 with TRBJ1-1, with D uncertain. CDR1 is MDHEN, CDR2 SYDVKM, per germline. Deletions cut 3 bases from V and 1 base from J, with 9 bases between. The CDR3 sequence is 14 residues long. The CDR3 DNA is TGTGCCAGCAGTTTCGGTCGGTGGAACACTGAAGCTTTCTTT. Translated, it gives CASSFGRWNTEAFF.

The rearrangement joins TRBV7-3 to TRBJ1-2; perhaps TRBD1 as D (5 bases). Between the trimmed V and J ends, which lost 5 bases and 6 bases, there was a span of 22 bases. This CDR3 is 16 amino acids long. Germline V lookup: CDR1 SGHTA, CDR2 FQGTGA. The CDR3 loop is CASSPNEGGAEDGYTF. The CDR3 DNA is TGTGCCAGCAGCCCGAACGAGGGAGGGGCGGAGGATGGCTACACCTTC.

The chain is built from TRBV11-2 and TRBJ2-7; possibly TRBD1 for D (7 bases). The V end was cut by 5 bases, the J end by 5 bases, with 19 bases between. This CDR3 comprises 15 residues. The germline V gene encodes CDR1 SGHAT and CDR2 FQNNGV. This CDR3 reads CASSHFRQGGNEQYF. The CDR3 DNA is TGTGCCAGCAGCCACTTTCGGCAGGGGGGCAACGAGCAGTACTTC.

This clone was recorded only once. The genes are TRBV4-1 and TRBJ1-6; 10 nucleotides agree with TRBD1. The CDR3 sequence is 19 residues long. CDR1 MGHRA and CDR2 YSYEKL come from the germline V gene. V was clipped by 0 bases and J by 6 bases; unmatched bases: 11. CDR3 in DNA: TGCGCCAGCAGCCAAGACCCGGGACAGGGGAGCCCATTTAATTCACCCCTCCACTTT. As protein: CASSQDPGQGSPFNSPLHF.

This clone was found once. CDR3 residues: CASKGVAGSTAGELFF. The CDR3 DNA follows: TGTGCCAGCAAAGGAGTAGCGGGATCAACGGCAGGGGAGCTGTTTTTT. This chain joins TRBV6-4 and TRBJ2-2, with 8 bases lining up with TRBD2. The germline gives CDR1 MRHNA, CDR2 SNTAGT. This CDR3 has 16 residues. V shed 7 bases and J 8 bases; nucleotides not matched to a gene: 15.

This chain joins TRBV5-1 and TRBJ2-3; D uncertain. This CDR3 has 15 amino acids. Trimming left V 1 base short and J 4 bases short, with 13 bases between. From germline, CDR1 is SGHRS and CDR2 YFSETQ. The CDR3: CASSLSSRGSDTQYF. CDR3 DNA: TGCGCCAGCAGCTTGTCTAGTAGAGGCTCAGATACGCAGTATTTT.

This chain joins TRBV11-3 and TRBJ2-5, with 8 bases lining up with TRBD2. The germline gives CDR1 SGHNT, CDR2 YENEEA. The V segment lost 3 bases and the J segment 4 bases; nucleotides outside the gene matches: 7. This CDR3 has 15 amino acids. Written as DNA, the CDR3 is TGTGCCAGCAGCTTTTCTAGCGGGCCCAGAGAGACCCAGTACTTC. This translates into CASSFSSGPRETQYF.

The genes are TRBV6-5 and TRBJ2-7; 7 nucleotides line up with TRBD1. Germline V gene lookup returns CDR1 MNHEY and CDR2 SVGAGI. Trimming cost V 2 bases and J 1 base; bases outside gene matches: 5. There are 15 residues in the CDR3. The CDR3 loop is CASSYDRDRSYEQYF. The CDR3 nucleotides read TGTGCCAGCAGTTACGACAGGGATCGGTCCTACGAGCAGTACTTC.

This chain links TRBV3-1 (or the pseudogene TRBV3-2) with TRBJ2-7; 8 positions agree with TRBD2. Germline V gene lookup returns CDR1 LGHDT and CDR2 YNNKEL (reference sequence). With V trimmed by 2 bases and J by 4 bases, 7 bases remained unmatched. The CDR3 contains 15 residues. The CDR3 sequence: CASSQFPGGGYEQYF. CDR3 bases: TGTGCCAGCAGCCAATTCCCGGGGGGGGGTTACGAGCAGTACTTC.